The 28 T cell receptor beta chains below all came from one sample that was sequenced in a study of long-term antiretroviral therapy in people with HIV. The assay, immunoSEQ v3.0, was run at survey level. The protocol was immunoSEQ multiplex PCR, while the TCRdb copy is restricted to in-frame clones and leaves out a portion. The repertoire holds some 17,000 clones, about four fifths seen once, with about 15% in the top ten. The specimen was unsorted PBMCs, collected 2.5 years before starting antiretroviral therapy. The source of these receptors is a woman between 45 and 65 years old with HIV.

The chain joins TRBV18 to TRBJ1-1; D not certain. Trimming removed 0 bases from V and 4 bases from J, with 15 bases in between. The germline CDR1 and CDR2 sequences are KGHSH and LQKENI. This CDR3 comprises 16 residues. The CDR3, as DNA: TGTGCCAGCTCACCACCAGATCGGGGTTTAGGCACTGAAGCTTTCTTT. It yields the protein CASSPPDRGLGTEAFF.

This clone is deemed medium-sized. The V and J genes are TRBV6-1 and TRBJ1-1; 9 bases fit TRBD1. Looked up from germline, CDR1 is MNHNS and CDR2 is SASEGT. Trimming at V came to 4 bases and at J to 1 base, leaving 13 bases not matched to a gene. This CDR3 contains 18 residues. CDR3 coding DNA: TGTGCCAGCAGTGGGGGCAAGGGACAGGGCCTTTCGAACACTGAAGCTTTCTTT. Protein product: CASSGGKGQGLSNTEAFF.

The chain joins TRBV29-1 to TRBJ1-3; D not certain. Trimming cost V 4 bases and J 2 bases, with 6 bases left between them. Per germline, CDR1 SQVTM and CDR2 ANQGSEA. The CDR3 runs to 12 residues. CDR3 coding DNA: TGCAGCGTTGCTCGGGCTGGAAACACCATATATTTT. It translates to CSVARAGNTIYF.

The rearrangement links TRBV5-6 to TRBJ1-6; no clear D. The germline gives CDR1 SGHDT, CDR2 YYEEEE. The CDR3 has 16 amino acids. V lost 1 base, J lost 10 bases, and 18 bases lay in between. The CDR3 is CASSLMGTGFKSPLHF. CDR3 nucleotide sequence: TGTGCCAGCAGCTTGATGGGAACGGGTTTCAAGTCACCCCTCCACTTT. Full variable domain (missing parts from reference TRBV5-6 and TRBJ1-6): DAGVTQSPTHLIKTRGQQVTLRCSPKSGHDTVSWYQQALGQGPQFIFQYYEEEERQRGNFPDRFSGHQFPNYSSELNVNALLLGDSALYLCASSLMGTGFKSPLHFGNGTRLTVT.

This clone was seen just once. The genes are TRBV5-5 and TRBJ2-7; D not certain. This CDR3 comprises 12 residues. Trimming cost V 0 bases and J 4 bases, with 5 bases left between them. CDR1 is SGHKS, CDR2 YYEKEE, per germline (reference sequence). The CDR3 bases are TGTGCCAGCAGCTTGGGGGGATACGAGCAGTACTTC. Amino acid sequence: CASSLGGYEQYF.

V usage is TRBV11-2 and J usage is TRBJ2-2; no clear D gene. The CDR3 runs 16 residues. The V gene lost 3 bases and the J gene lost 0 bases, with 11 bases spanning the gap. Germline values: CDR1 SGHAT, CDR2 FQNNGV. The CDR3 spells CASSFRSVANTGELFF. The CDR3 DNA reads TGTGCCAGCAGCTTCCGGTCCGTGGCGAACACCGGGGAGCTGTTTTTT.

The CDR3 loop reads CASSPPQTGAYGANVLTF. CDR3 nucleotides: TGCGCCAGCAGCCCCCCACAGACGGGGGCGTATGGGGCCAACGTCCTGACTTTC. This chain joins TRBV5-1 and TRBJ2-6; D might be TRBD1 or TRBD2, each matching 6 bases. Trimming removed 4 bases at V and 3 bases at J, with 20 bases between. The germline V gene encodes CDR1 SGHRS and CDR2 YFSETQ. The CDR3 is made up of 18 amino acids.

The CDR3 sequence: CAWRIGRNANYGYTF. The CDR3, as DNA: TGTGCCTGGAGAATAGGGCGAAACGCTAACTATGGCTACACCTTC. V is TRBV30 and J is TRBJ1-2, with D uncertain. The CDR3 extends over 15 amino acids. V lost 3 bases to trimming and J lost 0 bases, with 14 bases between them. CDR1 is GTSNPN and CDR2 is SVGIG in the germline V gene (reference sequence).

This rearrangement joins TRBV5-1 to TRBJ2-3; 9 positions match TRBD2. The germline V gene encodes CDR1 SGHRS and CDR2 YFSETQ. V lost 0 bases to trimming and J lost 5 bases; unmatched junction nucleotides: 7. This CDR3 contains 16 residues. CDR3 DNA: TGCGCCAGCAGCTTGGCAGCGGGGGGTGGAGTAGATACGCAGTATTTT. The encoded protein is CASSLAAGGGVDTQYF.

This clone was observed a few times. The V gene is TRBV7-9, the J gene TRBJ1-2; D uncertain. The V gene's germline CDR1 is SEHNR and CDR2 FQNEAQ (reference sequence). Between the trimmed V and J ends, which lost 1 base and 8 bases, there was a span of 8 bases. The CDR3 has 12 amino acids. The CDR3 region is CASSLEARGYTF. The CDR3 nucleotides are TGTGCCAGCAGCTTAGAGGCCAGGGGCTACACCTTC.

This clone was observed once. The chain employs TRBV28 and TRBJ2-7; D is ambiguous. V was cut by 7 bases and J by 3 bases, with 16 bases left in between. The CDR3 has 14 amino acids. In germline, CDR1 is MDHEN, CDR2 SYDVKM. Here the CDR3 DNA reads TGTGCCAGCACCACAATGGGCAGGATCTACGAGCAGTACTTC. This encodes CASTTMGRIYEQYF.

This clone was picked up a small number of times. The V and J genes are TRBV4-1 and TRBJ2-7, with D uncertain. CDR3 length: 16 residues. Germline CDR1 reads MGHRA; CDR2 reads YSYEKL. Between the trimmed V and J ends, which lost 1 base and 3 bases, there was a span of 16 bases. The CDR3 loop reads CASSQGYLVEIYEQYF. For the CDR3, the DNA is TGCGCCAGCAGCCAAGGTTATCTGGTGGAGATCTACGAGCAGTACTTC.

The rearrangement uses TRBV10-1 and TRBJ2-3; TRBD1 might be the D (6 bases). CDR1 is WNHNN, CDR2 SYGVQD, per germline (reference sequence). CDR3 length equals 15 residues. Trimming stripped 2 bases from V and 0 bases from J, with 9 bases between. The CDR3 DNA sequence: TGCGCCAGCAGTGAGACAGGGTCTAGCACAGATACGCAGTATTTT. Translated, it gives CASSETGSSTDTQYF.

A single count supports this clone. V is TRBV7-2 and J is TRBJ2-7; D may be TRBD1 (5 bases). The CDR3 runs 15 residues. The ends were cut back, 1 base at V and 1 base at J, with 11 bases in the middle. The V gene's germline CDR1 is SGHTA and CDR2 FQGNSA. The CDR3, as DNA: TGTGCCAGCAGCTTAGGTTTGGCAGGGTCCTACGAGCAGTACGTC. Its translation is CASSLGLAGSYEQYV.

V gene TRBV29-1 combines with J gene TRBJ1-3; D unclear. The CDR3 is made up of 15 amino acids. The V and J ends lost 4 bases and 0 bases respectively, with 13 bases between them. From germline, CDR1 is SQVTM and CDR2 ANQGSEA. As DNA, the CDR3 is TGCAGCGTTGTTCTCGTGGGTCTCTCTGGAAACACCATATATTTT. As protein: CSVVLVGLSGNTIYF.

The chain is built from TRBV5-1 and TRBJ2-7; TRBD1 is a possible D gene (7 bases). There are 15 residues in the CDR3. Germline CDR1 SGHRS, CDR2 YFSETQ. Trimming took off 5 bases at V and 5 bases at J, with 20 bases between the two ends. The CDR3 loop reads CASSYRQGPSDEQYF. The CDR3 DNA sequence: TGCGCCAGCAGTTACCGACAGGGCCCTAGCGACGAGCAGTACTTC.

This sequence joins TRBV9 and TRBJ1-1; D gene unclear. Germline CDR1 and CDR2: SGDLS and YYNGEE. V shed 0 bases and J shed 1 base, with 7 bases lying between them. The CDR3 sequence is 14 residues long. The CDR3 loop reads CASSVVYGNTEAFF. The CDR3 DNA is TGTGCCAGCAGCGTAGTGTATGGGAACACTGAAGCTTTCTTT.

The chain has TRBV6-5 and TRBJ1-2, with 10 bases matching TRBD1. The CDR3 runs to 15 residues. Germline CDR1 is MNHEY and CDR2 is SVGAGI. Unmatched junction bases numbered 11, after V lost 9 bases and J lost 4 bases. The DNA for the CDR3 is TGTGCCAGTACTCGAGGGGGACAGGGGTCCTATGGCTACACCTTC. This sequence encodes CASTRGGQGSYGYTF.

J is TRBJ2-3 and V is TRBV27, with 15 bases identical to TRBD2. The CDR3 is made up of 15 amino acids. CDR1 and CDR2 from the germline V gene are MNHEY and SMNVEV (reference sequence). V lost 6 bases to trimming and J lost 7 bases; unmatched junction nucleotides: 5. The CDR3 nucleotides are TGTGCCAGCAGATGGACTAGCGGGGGGGGTTATACGCAGTATTTT. Protein sequence: CASRWTSGGGYTQYF.

The chain combines TRBV27 with TRBJ2-5; D is possibly TRBD2 (6 bases). The CDR3 loop spans 14 amino acids. V was pared by 2 bases and J by 4 bases, with 11 bases between. Germline V CDR1 and CDR2: MNHEY, SMNVEV (reference sequence). Here the CDR3 DNA reads TGTGCCAGCAGTTTAGGGCAGGGAGGAGAGACCCAGTACTTC. Residues: CASSLGQGGETQYF.

This clone was recorded a few times. V usage is TRBV7-4 and J usage is TRBJ1-2; TRBD1 agrees at 8 bases. The germline V gene has CDR1 SGHVT and CDR2 SQSDAQ. J gave up 4 bases and V 5 bases, and 3 bases lay outside the gene matches. The CDR3 loop spans 13 amino acids. The CDR3 loop reads CASSPTGVYGYTF. The DNA of the CDR3 is TGTGCCAGCAGCCCGACAGGGGTCTATGGCTACACCTTC.

The chain links TRBV28 to TRBJ2-7; a weak D match, TRBD1 (6 bases). V lost 2 bases and J 2 bases, leaving 10 bases between the germline ends. Germline values: CDR1 MDHEN, CDR2 SYDVKM. CDR3 length: 14 amino acids. The DNA of the CDR3 is TGTGCCAGCAGTTTAGTACAGGGTCCCTACGAGCAGTACTTC. Amino acids: CASSLVQGPYEQYF.

The chain is built from TRBV27 and TRBJ1-2, with 8 positions matching TRBD1. CDR1 is MNHEY and CDR2 is SMNVEV in the germline V gene (reference sequence). V lost 4 bases, J lost 6 bases, and 4 bases stayed unmatched. CDR3 length: 13 residues. CDR3 DNA sequence: TGTGCCAGCAGTTCCAGGGGGCTTCATGGCTACACCTTC. Translated: CASSSRGLHGYTF.

The rearrangement uses TRBV7-3 and TRBJ2-2, with 7 nucleotides matching TRBD1. Losses at the gene ends were 4 bases for V and 4 bases for J; bases not matched to a gene: 3. CDR3 length: 14 amino acids. CDR1 is SGHTA and CDR2 is FQGTGA in the germline V gene. The CDR3 DNA follows: TGTGCCAGCAGCTCGGGACAGCCCACCGGGGAGCTGTTTTTT. Its translation: CASSSGQPTGELFF.

V and J are TRBV30 and TRBJ1-6, with a weak D call TRBD1 (5 bases). The CDR3 is 13 amino acids. V lost 4 bases and J lost 10, with 14 bases in between. Germline V gene sequence: CDR1 GTSNPN, CDR2 SVGIG (reference sequence). CDR3 residues: CAWTRQTRSPLHF. The CDR3 DNA reads TGTGCCTGGACTCGACAGACCCGATCACCCCTCCACTTT.

This chain uses TRBV6-6 with TRBJ1-1; 8 nucleotides line up with TRBD1. V trimming: 3 bases; J trimming: 6 bases; junction bases outside the gene matches: 3. The CDR3 is 13 amino acids. CDR1 MNHNY and CDR2 SVGAGI come from the germline V gene (reference sequence). CDR3 protein: CASSYQGAAEAFF. For the CDR3, the DNA is TGTGCCAGCAGTTATCAGGGGGCAGCTGAAGCTTTCTTT.

This chain connects TRBV7-2 to TRBJ2-7, with D perhaps TRBD1 or TRBD2 (5 bases each). CDR3 size: 15 residues. V lost 4 bases and J lost 6, with 19 bases in between. Looked up from germline, CDR1 is SGHTA and CDR2 is FQGNSA. The DNA for the CDR3 is TGTGCCAGCAGCTCAACCGCGAGGCTAGGGACCGAGCAGTACTTC. Residues: CASSSTARLGTEQYF.

The V and J genes are TRBV6-5 and TRBJ2-1; 7 bases are a match to TRBD2. The trim removed 5 bases at V and 6 bases at J, leaving 7 bases unmatched. The CDR3 spans 14 residues. Germline V gives CDR1 MNHEY, CDR2 SVGAGI. The CDR3 DNA reads TGTGCCAGCAGTCGGGCGGGGGTATTCAATGAGCAGTTCTTC. Amino acids: CASSRAGVFNEQFF.